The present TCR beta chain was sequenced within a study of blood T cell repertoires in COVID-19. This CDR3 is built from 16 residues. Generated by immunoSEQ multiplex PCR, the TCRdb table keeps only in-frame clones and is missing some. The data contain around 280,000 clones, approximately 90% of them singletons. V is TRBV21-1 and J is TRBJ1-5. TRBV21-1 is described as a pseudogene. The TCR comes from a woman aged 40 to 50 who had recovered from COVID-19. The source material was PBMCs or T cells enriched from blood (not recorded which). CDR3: CASSKGGCANNQPQHF. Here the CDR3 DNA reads TGTGCCAGCAGCAAAGGCGGCTGCGCAAACAATCAGCCCCAGCATTTT.